The subject of this entry is one TCR beta chain. Its antigen is unknown. No much larger clone exists at a distance of one base, and base qualities are not known. Its CDR3 holds 15 amino acids, cysteine through phenylalanine. Only the CDR3 part of the read is kept: 45 bases, read in frame from the first base. For CDR1 and CDR2, the germline V gene lists LGHNA and YSLEER. V was cut back by 0 bases and J by 0 bases, leaving a gap of 8 bases between them. The sample comes from a study of blood T cell repertoires in COVID-19 (dated by TCRdb to about 2020). General notes on the study: Collaborator samples came from the United States, Italy and Spain and covered acute and convalescent phases of COVID-19. The prospective study material was composed of cDNA or gDNA derived from T cells, B-cell-depleted T cells, or PBMCs. Deeply sampled blood TCRbeta repertoires from subjects exposed to, actively infected with, or recovered from COVID-19 were included in the dataset. The repertoires were made available in a free public database intended to serve as a resource for research on the immune response to SARS-CoV-2. Samples came from the ongoing ImmuneRACE study (first 160 participants) plus 1,254 subjects from 6 global collaborators. Sample metadata almost always included a de-identified subject ID, COVID-19 status, age in years and sex. Where HLA class I and class II types were available, the types were taken from metadata supplied by the sample provider, not from assay-based typing. Results and caveats for the whole study, not just this receptor: The amount of clinical and demographic metadata varied by source and participant and was provided uncurated.

Whole blood was collected in K2EDTA tubes by collaborating institutions according to the institutions' own protocols. For TCRbeta analysis, collaborators shipped samples in one of three forms: frozen whole blood, isolated PBMCs, or DNA extracted from either of those sample types. TCRbeta CDR3 regions were amplified from genomic DNA by means of the immunoSEQ Assay, a bias-controlled multiplex PCR. Under the source paper's analysis protocol: The number of nucleated cells in each sample was estimated from the amplification of reference gene primers within the assay. To quantify the absolute abundance of each unique TCRbeta CDR3 rearrangement, sequence reads were collapsed and filtered. For each sample, productive Simpson clonality was calculated as the square root of Simpson's diversity index over productive rearrangements. TCRdb carries this immuneACCESS record with in-frame sequences only. Its versions omit some clonotypes, under half of them owing to an unresolved V gene in the studies checked, with the rest unexplained. The V and J calls and clone size are taken from that table; D and trimming were inferred from the DNA. The sample table holds over 200,000 clones, of which 65% to 90% were seen once. The ten largest clones capture roughly 5% of the sample.

This sequence was found in a human donor in a cohort sampled during active COVID-19. What was sequenced was peripheral blood. The rearrangement combines TRBV4-3 with TRBJ1-1, with the identity of the D gene unclear. The CDR3 sequence is CASSQEPGLNTEAFF. The DNA is TGCGCCAGCAGCCAAGAACCAGGCTTGAACACTGAAGCTTTCTTT.